This TCR beta chain was sequenced in a study of PD-1 blockade in classical Hodgkin lymphoma. Assay: immunoSEQ multiplex PCR; the TCRdb copy retains only in-frame clones and omits some. This repertoire shows roughly 22,000 clones, roughly two thirds found once; its top ten account for 5.8%. Every one of the patients relapsed after autologous stem cell transplantation (brentuximab vedotin exposure was variable). This sequence was found in a human donor with classical Hodgkin lymphoma. Sequencing used peripheral blood mononuclear cells (PBMCs), obtained at baseline.

CDR3: CASSPRTGARAEAFF. The CDR3 bases are TGTGCCAGCAGTCCACGGACAGGGGCGAGGGCTGAAGCTTTCTTT. The chain carries TRBV27 and TRBJ1-1, with 9 bases fitting TRBD1. The V segment lost 5 bases and the J segment 6 bases; nucleotides outside the gene matches: 10. CDR3 length: 15 residues. Germline lookup yields CDR1 MNHEY and CDR2 SMNVEV (reference sequence).